The 4 T cell receptor beta chains listed next were all sequenced from one sample in a study of blood T cell repertoires in COVID-19. The repertoire was sequenced with immunoSEQ multiplex PCR; TCRdb's copy has only in-frame clones and lacks some. In the table there are some 290,000 clones, 85% to 90% of which are singletons. The sequenced sample was peripheral blood. Receptors originate from a middle-aged woman with COVID-19, enrolled during active disease.

The V gene is TRBV19, the J gene TRBJ2-3; the D gene is possibly TRBD1 (5 bases). This CDR3 comprises 14 residues. From germline, CDR1 is LNHDA and CDR2 SQIVND (reference sequence). The V gene lost 6 bases and the J gene lost 6 bases, with 16 bases spanning the gap. In DNA, the CDR3 is TGTGCCAGTAGCCCCGAAGGGGCTGATGATACGCAGTATTTT. This translates into CASSPEGADDTQYF.

The chain has TRBV19 and TRBJ1-1, with D perhaps TRBD1 (6 bases). Trimming took 3 bases from V and 4 from J, leaving 12 bases between them. Germline V gene lookup returns CDR1 LNHDA and CDR2 SQIVND (reference sequence). CDR3 length: 14 amino acids. The CDR3 region is CASSMLGAGTEAFF. The CDR3 DNA sequence: TGTGCCAGTAGTATGTTGGGGGCGGGCACTGAAGCTTTCTTT.

This chain joins TRBV7-3 and TRBJ2-2; D perhaps matches TRBD1 (5 bases). V lost 4 bases to trimming and J lost 6 bases, with 6 bases between them. The germline CDR1 and CDR2 sequences are SGHTA and FQGTGA. The CDR3 has 12 amino acids. CDR3 sequence reads: CASSSRAGELFF. Written as DNA, the CDR3 is TGTGCCAGCAGCTCCAGGGCCGGGGAGCTGTTTTTT.

The chain couples TRBV2 to TRBJ1-4; no clear D gene. Trimming removed 11 bases at V and 7 bases at J, with 14 bases between. The length of the CDR3 is 12 residues. Per the germline V gene, CDR1 is SNHLY and CDR2 is FYNNEI. In nucleotides, the CDR3 is TGTGCCTCCCGGGTACTTGGTGAAAAACTGTTTTTT. Protein product: CASRVLGEKLFF.